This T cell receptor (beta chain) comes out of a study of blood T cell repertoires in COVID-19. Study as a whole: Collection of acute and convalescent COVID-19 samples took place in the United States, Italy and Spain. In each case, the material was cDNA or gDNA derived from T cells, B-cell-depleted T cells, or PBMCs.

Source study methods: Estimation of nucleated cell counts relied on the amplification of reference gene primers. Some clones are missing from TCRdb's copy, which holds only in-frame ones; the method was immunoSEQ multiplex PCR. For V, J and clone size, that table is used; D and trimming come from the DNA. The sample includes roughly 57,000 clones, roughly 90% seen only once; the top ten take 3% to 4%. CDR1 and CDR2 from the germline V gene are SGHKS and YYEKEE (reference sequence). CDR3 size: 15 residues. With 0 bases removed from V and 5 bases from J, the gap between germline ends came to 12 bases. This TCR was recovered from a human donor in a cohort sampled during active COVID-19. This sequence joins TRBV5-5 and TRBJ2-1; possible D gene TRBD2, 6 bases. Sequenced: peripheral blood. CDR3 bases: TGTGCCAGCAGCTTGGTCTTGGGCGGGGACAATGAGCAGTTCTTC. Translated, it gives CASSLVLGGDNEQFF.